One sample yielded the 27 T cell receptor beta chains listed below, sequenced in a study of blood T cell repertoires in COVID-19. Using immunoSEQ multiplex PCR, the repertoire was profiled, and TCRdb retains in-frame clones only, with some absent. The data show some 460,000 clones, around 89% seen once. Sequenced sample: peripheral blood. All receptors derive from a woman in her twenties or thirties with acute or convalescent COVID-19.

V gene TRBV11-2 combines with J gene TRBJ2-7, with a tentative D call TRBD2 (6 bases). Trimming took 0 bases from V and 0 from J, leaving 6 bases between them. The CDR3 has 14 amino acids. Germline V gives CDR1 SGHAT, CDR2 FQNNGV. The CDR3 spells CASSLDGGSYEQYF. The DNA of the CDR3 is TGTGCCAGCAGCTTAGACGGGGGCTCCTACGAGCAGTACTTC.

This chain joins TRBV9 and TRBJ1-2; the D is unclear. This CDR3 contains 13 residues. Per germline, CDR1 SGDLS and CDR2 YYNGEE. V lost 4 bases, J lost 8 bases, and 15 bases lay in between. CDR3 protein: CASSRGGSEGYTF. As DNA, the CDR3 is TGTGCCAGCAGCCGGGGAGGGTCGGAAGGCTACACCTTC.

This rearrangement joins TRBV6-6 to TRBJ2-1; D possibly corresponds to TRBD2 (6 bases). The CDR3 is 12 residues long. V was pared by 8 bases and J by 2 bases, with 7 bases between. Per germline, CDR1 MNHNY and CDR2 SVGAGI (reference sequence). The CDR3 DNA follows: TGTGCCAGCGGAGGGGCCTACAATGAGCAGTTCTTC. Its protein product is CASGGAYNEQFF.

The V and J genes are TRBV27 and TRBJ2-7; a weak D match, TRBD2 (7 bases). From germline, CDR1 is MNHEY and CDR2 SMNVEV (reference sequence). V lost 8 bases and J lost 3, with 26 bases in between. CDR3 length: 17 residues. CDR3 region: CASGQWGGAPADYEQYF. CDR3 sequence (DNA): TGTGCCAGCGGGCAATGGGGGGGGGCACCCGCCGACTACGAGCAGTACTTC.

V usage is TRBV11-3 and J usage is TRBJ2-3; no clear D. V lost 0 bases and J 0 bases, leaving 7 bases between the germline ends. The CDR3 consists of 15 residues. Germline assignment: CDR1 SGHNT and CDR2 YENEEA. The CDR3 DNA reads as TGTGCCAGCAGCTTAGACTCCAGAAGCACAGATACGCAGTATTTT. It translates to CASSLDSRSTDTQYF.

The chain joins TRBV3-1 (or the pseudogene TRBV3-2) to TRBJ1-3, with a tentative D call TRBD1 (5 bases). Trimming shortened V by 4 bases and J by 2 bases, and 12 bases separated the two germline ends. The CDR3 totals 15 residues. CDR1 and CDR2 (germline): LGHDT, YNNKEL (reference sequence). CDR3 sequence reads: CASSLHGGAGNTIYF. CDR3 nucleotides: TGTGCCAGCAGCCTCCACGGGGGGGCTGGAAACACCATATATTTT.

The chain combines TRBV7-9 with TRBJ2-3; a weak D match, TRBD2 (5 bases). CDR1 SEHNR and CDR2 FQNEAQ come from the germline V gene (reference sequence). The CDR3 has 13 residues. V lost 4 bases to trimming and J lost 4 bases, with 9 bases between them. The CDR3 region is CASSSSSPDTQYF. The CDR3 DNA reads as TGTGCCAGCAGCTCGTCTAGCCCAGATACGCAGTATTTT. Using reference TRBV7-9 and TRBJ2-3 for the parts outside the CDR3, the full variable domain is DTGVSQNPRHKITKRGQNVTFRCDPISEHNRLYWYRQTLGQGPEFLTYFQNEAQLEKSRLLSDRFSAERPKGSFSTLEIQRTEQGDSAMYLCASSSSSPDTQYFGPGTRLTVL.

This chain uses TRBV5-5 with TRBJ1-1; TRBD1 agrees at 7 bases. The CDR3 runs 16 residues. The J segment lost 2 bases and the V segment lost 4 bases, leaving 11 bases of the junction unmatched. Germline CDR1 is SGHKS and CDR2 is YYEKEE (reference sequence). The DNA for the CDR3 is TGTGCCAGCAGCCAGGGGGTTAGCCCTGTCAACACTGAAGCTTTCTTT. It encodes CASSQGVSPVNTEAFF.

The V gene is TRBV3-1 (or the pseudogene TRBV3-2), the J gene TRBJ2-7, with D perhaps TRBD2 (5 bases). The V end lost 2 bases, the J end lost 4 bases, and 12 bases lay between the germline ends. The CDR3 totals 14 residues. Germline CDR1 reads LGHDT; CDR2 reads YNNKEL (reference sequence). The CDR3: CASSQRRSTYEQYF. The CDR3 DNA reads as TGTGCCAGCAGCCAACGGAGGTCTACTTACGAGCAGTACTTC.

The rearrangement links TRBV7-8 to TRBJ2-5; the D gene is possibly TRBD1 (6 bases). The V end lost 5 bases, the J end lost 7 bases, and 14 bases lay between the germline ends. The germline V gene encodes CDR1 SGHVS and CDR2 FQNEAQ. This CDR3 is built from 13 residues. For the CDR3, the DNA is TGTGCCAGCAGCCAGGACAGCCGGGGGACCCAGTACTTC. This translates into CASSQDSRGTQYF.

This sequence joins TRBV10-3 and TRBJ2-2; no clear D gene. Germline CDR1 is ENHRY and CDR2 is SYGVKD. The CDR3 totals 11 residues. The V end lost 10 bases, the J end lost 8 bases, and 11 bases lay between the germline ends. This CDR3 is CATFDFGELFF. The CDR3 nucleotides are TGTGCCACGTTCGACTTTGGGGAGCTGTTTTTT.

The CDR3 loop reads CASSFLPPGDTQYF. CDR3 bases: TGCGCCAGCAGCTTCCTCCCACCCGGAGATACGCAGTATTTT. The chain links TRBV5-1 to TRBJ2-3, with D hard to call. CDR3 size: 14 residues. Deletions cut 2 bases from V and 5 bases from J, with 12 bases between. Germline assignment: CDR1 SGHRS and CDR2 YFSETQ. The whole variable domain, filled in from reference TRBV5-1 and TRBJ2-3, reads KAGVTQTPRYLIKTRGQQVTLSCSPISGHRSVSWYQQTPGQGLQFLFEYFSETQRNKGNFPGRFSGRQFSNSRSEMNVSTLELGDSALYLCASSFLPPGDTQYFGPGTRLTVL.

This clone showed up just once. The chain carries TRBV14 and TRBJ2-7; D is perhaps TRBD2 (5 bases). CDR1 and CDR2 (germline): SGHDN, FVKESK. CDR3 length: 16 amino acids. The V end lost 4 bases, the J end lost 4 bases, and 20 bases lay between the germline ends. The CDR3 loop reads CASSPVQTLRGYEQYF. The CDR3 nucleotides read TGTGCCAGCAGCCCAGTCCAAACCTTAAGAGGGTACGAGCAGTACTTC.

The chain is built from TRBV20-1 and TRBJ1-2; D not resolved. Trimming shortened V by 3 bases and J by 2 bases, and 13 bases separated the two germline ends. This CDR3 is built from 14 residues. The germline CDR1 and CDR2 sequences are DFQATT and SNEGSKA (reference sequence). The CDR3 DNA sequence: TGCAGTGCTAGTCGCGGGGTCGGAAACTATGGCTACACCTTC. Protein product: CSASRGVGNYGYTF.

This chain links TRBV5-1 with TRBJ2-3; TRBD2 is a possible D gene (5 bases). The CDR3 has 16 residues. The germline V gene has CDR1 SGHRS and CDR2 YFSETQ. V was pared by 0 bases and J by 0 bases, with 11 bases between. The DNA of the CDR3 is TGCGCCAGCAGCTTGGCCTTTGGAGGTAGCACAGATACGCAGTATTTT. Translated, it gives CASSLAFGGSTDTQYF.

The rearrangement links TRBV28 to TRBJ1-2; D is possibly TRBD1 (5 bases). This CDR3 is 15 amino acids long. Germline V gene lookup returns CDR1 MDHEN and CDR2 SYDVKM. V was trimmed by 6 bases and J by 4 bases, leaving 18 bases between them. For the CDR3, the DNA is TGTGCCAGCAGCCGTAAAGCCAGGGTCCTCTATGGCTACACCTTC. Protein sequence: CASSRKARVLYGYTF.

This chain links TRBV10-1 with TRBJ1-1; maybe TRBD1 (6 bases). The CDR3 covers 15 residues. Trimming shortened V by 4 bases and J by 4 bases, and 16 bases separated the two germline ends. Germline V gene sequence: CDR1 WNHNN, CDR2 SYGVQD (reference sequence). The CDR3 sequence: CASSAGRGMGTEAFF. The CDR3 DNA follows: TGCGCCAGCAGTGCTGGCAGGGGAATGGGCACTGAAGCTTTCTTT.

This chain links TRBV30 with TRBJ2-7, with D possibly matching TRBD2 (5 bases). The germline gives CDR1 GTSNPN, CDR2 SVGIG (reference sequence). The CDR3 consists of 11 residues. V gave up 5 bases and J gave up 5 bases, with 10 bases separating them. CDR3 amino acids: CAWEFGDEQYF. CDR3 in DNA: TGTGCCTGGGAGTTCGGGGACGAGCAGTACTTC.

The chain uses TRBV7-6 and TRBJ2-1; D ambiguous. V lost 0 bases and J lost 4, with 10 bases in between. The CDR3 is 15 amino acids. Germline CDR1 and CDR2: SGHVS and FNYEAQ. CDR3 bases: TGTGCCAGCAGCTTAGCCCCCATCCAATACAATGAGCAGTTCTTC. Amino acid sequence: CASSLAPIQYNEQFF.

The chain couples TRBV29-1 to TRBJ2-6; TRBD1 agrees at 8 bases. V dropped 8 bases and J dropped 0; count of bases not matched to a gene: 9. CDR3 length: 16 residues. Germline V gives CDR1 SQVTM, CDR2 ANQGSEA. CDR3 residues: CSPRQGNHSGANVLTF. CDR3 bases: TGCAGCCCTAGACAGGGGAATCACTCTGGGGCCAACGTCCTGACTTTC.

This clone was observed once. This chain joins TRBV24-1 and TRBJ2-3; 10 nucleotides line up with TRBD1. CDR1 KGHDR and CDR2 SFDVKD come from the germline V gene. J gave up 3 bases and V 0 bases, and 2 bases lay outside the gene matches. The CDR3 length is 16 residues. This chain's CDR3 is CATSDLDRGRTDTQYF. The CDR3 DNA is TGTGCCACCAGTGATTTGGACAGGGGGCGAACAGATACGCAGTATTTT.

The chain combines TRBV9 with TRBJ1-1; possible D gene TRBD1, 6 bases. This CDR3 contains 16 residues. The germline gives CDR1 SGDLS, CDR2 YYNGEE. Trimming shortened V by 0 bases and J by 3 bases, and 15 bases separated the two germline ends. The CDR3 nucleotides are TGTGCCAGCAGCGTAGAGTTCGGGGGGCCTCACACTGAAGCTTTCTTT. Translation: CASSVEFGGPHTEAFF.

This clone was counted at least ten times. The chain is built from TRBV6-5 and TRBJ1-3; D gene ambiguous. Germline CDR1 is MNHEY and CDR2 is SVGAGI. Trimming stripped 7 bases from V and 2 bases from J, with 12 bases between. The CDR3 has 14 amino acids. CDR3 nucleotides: TGTGCCAGCACAGAGAGGAGGGCTGGAAACACCATATATTTT. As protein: CASTERRAGNTIYF.

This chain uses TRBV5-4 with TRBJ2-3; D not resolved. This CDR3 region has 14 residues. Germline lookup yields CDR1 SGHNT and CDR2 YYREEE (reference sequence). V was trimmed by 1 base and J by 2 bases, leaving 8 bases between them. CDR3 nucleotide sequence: TGTGCCAGCAGCTTGACGCAGTACACAGATACGCAGTATTTT. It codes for CASSLTQYTDTQYF.

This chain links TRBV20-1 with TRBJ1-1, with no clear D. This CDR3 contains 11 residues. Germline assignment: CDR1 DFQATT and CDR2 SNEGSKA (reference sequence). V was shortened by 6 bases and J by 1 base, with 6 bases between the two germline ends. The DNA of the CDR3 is TGCAGTGCCCGGGGGAACACTGAAGCTTTCTTT. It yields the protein CSARGNTEAFF.

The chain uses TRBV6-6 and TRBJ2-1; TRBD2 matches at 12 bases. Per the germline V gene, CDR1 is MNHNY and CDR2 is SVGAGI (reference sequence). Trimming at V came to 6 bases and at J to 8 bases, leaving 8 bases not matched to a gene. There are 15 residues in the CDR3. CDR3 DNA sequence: TGTGCCAGCAGACCTAGCGGGGGGGCCGGGTATGAGCAGTTCTTC. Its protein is CASRPSGGAGYEQFF.

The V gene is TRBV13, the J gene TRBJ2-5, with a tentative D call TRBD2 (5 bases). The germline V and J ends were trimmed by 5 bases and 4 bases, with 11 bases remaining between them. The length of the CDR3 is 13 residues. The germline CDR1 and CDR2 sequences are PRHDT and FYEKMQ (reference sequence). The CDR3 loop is CASSQRTIETQYF. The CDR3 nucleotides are TGTGCCAGCAGCCAGCGGACGATAGAGACCCAGTACTTC.